One sample yielded the 27 T cell receptor beta chains listed below, sequenced in a study of blood T cell repertoires in COVID-19. Data came from immunoSEQ multiplex PCR; TCRdb stores just in-frame clones and leaves some out. Seen here are fewer than 250,000 clones, roughly nine tenths observed once, and the top ten hold approximately 1.6%. Sequenced sample: peripheral blood. These TCRs come from a man aged 70 or older with acute or convalescent COVID-19.

The chain links TRBV18 to TRBJ2-5; D ambiguous. V shed 2 bases and J shed 3 bases, with 7 bases lying between them. Germline assignment: CDR1 KGHSH and CDR2 LQKENI. The CDR3 is made up of 13 amino acids. The CDR3 here is CASSPGQKETQYF. CDR3 sequence (DNA): TGTGCCAGCTCACCAGGGCAAAAAGAGACCCAGTACTTC. Variable domain in full (rest from reference TRBV18 and TRBJ2-5): NAGVMQNPRHLVRRRGQEARLRCSPMKGHSHVYWYRQLPEEGLKFMVYLQKENIIDESGMPKERFSAEFPKEGPSILRIQQVVRGDSAAYFCASSPGQKETQYFGPGTRLLVL.

CDR3 in amino acids: CASSPNLGSNTEAFF. CDR3 DNA sequence: TGTGCCAGCAGCCCTAACTTGGGCTCGAACACTGAAGCTTTCTTT. V is TRBV7-8 and J is TRBJ1-1, with D hard to call. The CDR3 is 15 amino acids. V dropped 5 bases and J dropped 1 base, with 14 bases sitting between them. The germline V gene has CDR1 SGHVS and CDR2 FQNEAQ.

The chain joins TRBV6-5 to TRBJ2-3, with D perhaps TRBD2 (6 bases). CDR3 length: 15 amino acids. The V and J ends lost 7 bases and 1 base respectively, with 15 bases between them. Per the germline V gene, CDR1 is MNHEY and CDR2 is SVGAGI. The CDR3 is CASNPGSGGTDTQYF. The DNA of the CDR3 is TGTGCCAGCAACCCGGGTAGCGGCGGCACAGATACGCAGTATTTT.

This chain uses TRBV5-1 with TRBJ2-2; D is undetermined. The V gene lost 2 bases and the J gene lost 4 bases, with 12 bases spanning the gap. The CDR3 contains 15 residues. Germline loops: CDR1 SGHRS, CDR2 YFSETQ. In DNA, the CDR3 is TGCGCCAGCAGCTTCGAACAGAGAAGCACCGGGGAGCTGTTTTTT. Protein product: CASSFEQRSTGELFF.

The rearrangement uses TRBV19 and TRBJ2-7, with D possibly matching TRBD2 (6 bases). Per germline, CDR1 LNHDA and CDR2 SQIVND (reference sequence). V gave up 5 bases and J gave up 3 bases, with 8 bases separating them. The CDR3 extends over 12 amino acids. Written as DNA, the CDR3 is TGTGCCAGTAGTTCAGCGGGCTACGAGCAGTACTTC. Translating gives CASSSAGYEQYF. Based on the CDR3 plus reference TRBV19 and TRBJ2-7, the full variable domain is DGGITQSPKYLFRKEGQNVTLSCEQNLNHDAMYWYRQDPGQGLRLIYYSQIVNDFQKGDIAEGYSVSREKKESFPLTVTSAQKNPTAFYLCASSSAGYEQYFGPGTRLTVT.

This clone was recorded a few times. V gene TRBV5-1 combines with J gene TRBJ1-2; 12 nucleotides match TRBD1. The V and J ends lost 4 bases and 6 bases, in that order; junction bases with no gene match: 7. CDR1 and CDR2 (germline): SGHRS, YFSETQ. CDR3 size: 15 residues. The CDR3 DNA is TGCGCCAGCAGCACCTCGGGACAGGGGGCCAATGGCTACACCTTC. Amino acids: CASSTSGQGANGYTF.

The V and J genes are TRBV7-2 and TRBJ2-1; the D gene is possibly TRBD2 (5 bases). The CDR3 has 15 residues. CDR1 and CDR2 (germline): SGHTA, FQGNSA. The V end was cut by 1 base, the J end by 0 bases, with 7 bases between. CDR3 in amino acids: CASSLESGSYNEQFF. The CDR3 DNA reads TGTGCCAGCAGCTTAGAAAGCGGCTCCTACAATGAGCAGTTCTTC.

This chain connects TRBV7-2 to TRBJ2-1, with a tentative D call TRBD1 (5 bases). V was shortened by 1 base and J by 5 bases, with 9 bases between the two germline ends. The CDR3 extends over 14 amino acids. In germline, CDR1 is SGHTA, CDR2 FQGNSA. CDR3 nucleotide sequence: TGTGCCAGCAGCTTAGTGTTCAGGGACAATGAGCAGTTCTTC. Translated, it gives CASSLVFRDNEQFF.

V is TRBV6-4 and J is TRBJ2-7; 8 nucleotides line up with TRBD1. The CDR3 sequence is 14 residues long. In germline, CDR1 is MRHNA, CDR2 SNTAGT. V was clipped by 6 bases and J by 5 bases; unmatched bases: 9. The CDR3 region has the DNA TGTGCCAGCAGACGCAGACAGGGGATAAACGAGCAGTACTTC. Translating it yields CASRRRQGINEQYF.

The rearrangement joins TRBV14 to TRBJ1-6; tentatively, D is TRBD1 (5 bases). Germline CDR1 reads SGHDN; CDR2 reads FVKESK. The CDR3 is 14 amino acids. The ends were cut back, 4 bases at V and 10 bases at J, with 14 bases in the middle. In DNA, the CDR3 is TGTGCCAGCAGCCCCGGGACCGCGGGGTCACCCCTCCACTTT. It codes for CASSPGTAGSPLHF.

V gene TRBV5-1 combines with J gene TRBJ1-1; D might be TRBD1 (5 bases). CDR1 and CDR2 from the germline V gene are SGHRS and YFSETQ. The CDR3 is 16 residues long. V shed 1 base and J shed 0 bases, with 13 bases lying between them. CDR3 bases: TGCGCCAGCAGCTTGATTCTGGGCAGGGTGAACACTGAAGCTTTCTTT. Translated, it gives CASSLILGRVNTEAFF.

The V and J genes are TRBV5-1 and TRBJ2-7, with 9 bases fitting TRBD2. Unmatched junction bases numbered 10, after V lost 4 bases and J lost 5 bases. Germline loops: CDR1 SGHRS, CDR2 YFSETQ. This CDR3 is built from 15 residues. The CDR3 DNA follows: TGCGCCAGCAGCCCTCCCAGCGGGAGGTTTGACGAGCAGTACTTC. Translating gives CASSPPSGRFDEQYF.

The CDR3 coding sequence is TGTGCCAGCAGCTTGTTACCGACTAGCGGGAGCTCCTACGAGCAGTACTTC. Amino acids: CASSLLPTSGSSYEQYF. This rearrangement joins TRBV5-5 to TRBJ2-7, with TRBD2 identical over 12 bases. Germline V gives CDR1 SGHKS, CDR2 YYEKEE (reference sequence). This CDR3 has 17 amino acids. With 1 base clipped from V and 0 bases from J, the junction kept 5 bases outside the gene matches.

The chain carries TRBV18 and TRBJ2-5; the D gene is possibly TRBD2 (5 bases). From germline, CDR1 is KGHSH and CDR2 LQKENI. The CDR3 runs 15 residues. Trimming pared 0 bases from V and 6 bases from J, leaving 14 bases between. The CDR3 here is CASSPPSIGGQTQYF. Written as DNA, the CDR3 is TGTGCCAGCTCACCACCGTCCATTGGAGGACAGACCCAGTACTTC.

This clone was counted once. The chain employs TRBV13 and TRBJ2-1; TRBD2 matches 8 bases. CDR3 length equals 15 residues. The germline CDR1 and CDR2 sequences are PRHDT and FYEKMQ (reference sequence). V was clipped by 8 bases and J by 5 bases; unmatched bases: 11. CDR3 loop: CASSAWGTRDNEQFF. CDR3 bases: TGTGCCAGCTCGGCGTGGGGGACTAGGGACAATGAGCAGTTCTTC.

The J gene is TRBJ2-7, the V gene TRBV12-3 or TRBV12-4; tentatively, D is TRBD2 (5 bases). This CDR3 has 11 amino acids. With 4 bases removed from V and 6 bases from J, the gap between germline ends came to 7 bases. The CDR3 nucleotides read TGTGCCAGCAGTTACGCGGGCGAGCAGTACTTC. It codes for CASSYAGEQYF.

This sequence joins TRBV7-9 and TRBJ2-5; D is uncertain. This CDR3 contains 13 residues. V was shortened by 2 bases and J by 2 bases, with 6 bases between the two germline ends. The germline gives CDR1 SEHNR, CDR2 FQNEAQ (reference sequence). The CDR3 is CASSLTPQETQYF. The CDR3 DNA reads TGTGCCAGCAGCTTAACACCGCAAGAGACCCAGTACTTC.

The V call is TRBV27, the J call TRBJ2-5, with 9 bases fitting TRBD1. This CDR3 region has 13 residues. Germline V gene data show CDR1 as MNHEY and CDR2 as SMNVEV (reference sequence). After removal of 6 bases from V and 4 bases from J, the junction contained 3 bases not matched to a gene. CDR3 residues: CASRLQGAETQYF. Written as DNA, the CDR3 is TGTGCCAGCAGACTACAGGGGGCAGAGACCCAGTACTTC.

The J gene is TRBJ2-7, the V gene TRBV28; possibly TRBD2 for D (7 bases). Germline V lookup: CDR1 MDHEN, CDR2 SYDVKM. Trimming cost V 9 bases and J 2 bases, with 14 bases left between them. The CDR3 has 13 amino acids. CDR3 sequence reads: CASGRGAAYEQYF. CDR3 in DNA: TGTGCCAGTGGCCGGGGGGCCGCCTACGAGCAGTACTTC.

The J gene is TRBJ1-5, the V gene TRBV6-5, with D maybe TRBD1 (5 bases). Germline CDR1 MNHEY, CDR2 SVGAGI. This CDR3 has 14 amino acids. The V end lost 6 bases, the J end lost 0 bases, and 9 bases lay between the germline ends. CDR3: CASSRVGSNQPQHF. The CDR3 DNA sequence: TGTGCCAGCAGCAGGGTGGGTAGCAATCAGCCCCAGCATTTT.

The V and J genes are TRBV24-1 and TRBJ2-4; TRBD2 matches 7 bases. This CDR3 spans 13 amino acids. V was pared by 3 bases and J by 6 bases, with 1 base of the junction left unmatched. Germline-derived CDR1 and CDR2 are KGHDR and SFDVKD. The CDR3 nucleotides are TGTGCCACCAGTGATGGGAGGGGAAACATTCAGTACTTC. It yields the protein CATSDGRGNIQYF.

This clone was detected only a few times. The V call is TRBV5-1, the J call TRBJ2-1; the match to TRBD1 covers 11 bases. This CDR3 is built from 14 residues. From germline, CDR1 is SGHRS and CDR2 YFSETQ. V dropped 5 bases and J dropped 8; count of bases not matched to a gene: 6. CDR3 sequence reads: CASRRGTGGHEQFF. In DNA form, the CDR3 reads TGCGCCAGCAGACGGGGGACAGGGGGTCATGAGCAGTTCTTC.

The J gene is TRBJ1-1, the V gene TRBV5-1, with a possible D match to TRBD1 (5 bases). Per germline, CDR1 SGHRS and CDR2 YFSETQ. This CDR3 contains 13 residues. V lost 2 bases to trimming and J lost 7 bases, with 12 bases between them. CDR3 in amino acids: CASSFSADSEAFF. The CDR3 DNA is TGCGCCAGCAGCTTCTCCGCCGACAGTGAAGCTTTCTTT. Filled out from reference TRBV5-1 and TRBJ1-1, the complete variable domain reads KAGVTQTPRYLIKTRGQQVTLSCSPISGHRSVSWYQQTPGQGLQFLFEYFSETQRNKGNFPGRFSGRQFSNSRSEMNVSTLELGDSALYLCASSFSADSEAFFGQGTRLTVV.

The rearrangement uses TRBV18 and TRBJ2-5; D is possibly TRBD1 (8 bases). Germline V gene sequence: CDR1 KGHSH, CDR2 LQKENI. The CDR3 is 13 residues long. V dropped 3 bases and J dropped 9 bases, with 14 bases sitting between them. DNA of the CDR3: TGTGCCAGCTCACCGGACAGGGAGGGAGCCCAGTACTTC. Translation: CASSPDREGAQYF.

The rearrangement joins TRBV19 to TRBJ2-1, with 11 bases that match TRBD2. Germline values: CDR1 LNHDA, CDR2 SQIVND (reference sequence). J was trimmed by 7 bases and V by 1 base; bases with no gene match: 3. The CDR3 length is 15 residues. The chain's CDR3 is CASSIGASGRNEQFF. The CDR3 bases are TGTGCCAGTAGTATAGGGGCTAGCGGGAGGAATGAGCAGTTCTTC.

The V gene is TRBV19, the J gene TRBJ1-1, with D possibly being TRBD1 (5 bases). V was shortened by 5 bases and J by 4 bases, with 17 bases between the two germline ends. Germline CDR1 reads LNHDA; CDR2 reads SQIVND (reference sequence). The CDR3 spans 15 residues. The CDR3 DNA follows: TGTGCCAGTAGTCGGCGCGGGGTGGGGGGCACTGAAGCTTTCTTT. This translates into CASSRRGVGGTEAFF.

This clone was recorded a few times. This sequence joins TRBV12-5 and TRBJ1-1; TRBD1 might be the D (5 bases). V gave up 7 bases and J gave up 5 bases, with 14 bases separating them. Germline CDR1 LGHNT, CDR2 FRNRAP. The CDR3 is 13 residues long. The CDR3 protein is CASALGGSTEAFF. CDR3 coding DNA: TGTGCTAGTGCCTTGGGGGGAAGTACTGAAGCTTTCTTT. The entire variable domain, with the rest obtained from reference TRBV12-5 and TRBJ1-1, is as follows: DARVTQTPRHKVTEMGQEVTMRCQPILGHNTVFWYRQTMMQGLELLAYFRNRAPLDDSGMPKDRFSAEMPDATLATLKIQPSEPRDSAVYFCASALGGSTEAFFGQGTRLTVV.